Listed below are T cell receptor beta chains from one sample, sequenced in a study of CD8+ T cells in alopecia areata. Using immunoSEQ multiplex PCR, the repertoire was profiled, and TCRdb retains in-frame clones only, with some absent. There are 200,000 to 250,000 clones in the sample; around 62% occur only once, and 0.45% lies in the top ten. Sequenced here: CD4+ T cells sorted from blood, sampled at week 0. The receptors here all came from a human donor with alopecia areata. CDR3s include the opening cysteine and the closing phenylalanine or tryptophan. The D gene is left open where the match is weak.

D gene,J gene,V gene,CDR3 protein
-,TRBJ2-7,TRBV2,CASSHPRLSYEQYF
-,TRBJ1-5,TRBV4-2,CASSQGREEPQHF
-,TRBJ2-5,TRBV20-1,CSARWAETQYF
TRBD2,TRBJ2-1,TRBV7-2,CASSLVRLAGRYNEQFF
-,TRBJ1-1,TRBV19,CASSIDQMGSAEAFF
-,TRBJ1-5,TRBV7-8,CASSVQGGHSNQPQHF
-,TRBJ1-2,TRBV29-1,CSVEDADGGGYTF
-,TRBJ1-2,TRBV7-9,CASSFYYGGYDYGYTF
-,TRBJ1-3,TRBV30,CAWRPRGGNTIYF
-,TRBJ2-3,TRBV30,CAWSVGDKSTDTQYF
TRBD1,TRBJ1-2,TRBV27,CASSTGGYGYTF
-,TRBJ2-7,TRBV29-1,CSVGSGLYEQYF
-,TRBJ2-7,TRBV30,CAWSRYPGGYEQYF
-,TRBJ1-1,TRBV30,CAWSVIDRDTEAFF
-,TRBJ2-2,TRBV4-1,CASSNHLSTTNTGELFF
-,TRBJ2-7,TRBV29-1,CSARRTPLDEQYF
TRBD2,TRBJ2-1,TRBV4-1,CASSSRLSGRALGGSYNEQFF
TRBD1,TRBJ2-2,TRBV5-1,CASSPTVTGDTGELFF
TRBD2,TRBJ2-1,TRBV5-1,CASSLPTGGKYNEQFF
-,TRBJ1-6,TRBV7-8,CASRPSSANSPLHF
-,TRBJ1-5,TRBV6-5,CASRPRADQPQHF
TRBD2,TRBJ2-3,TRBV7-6,CASRRLAGNLRGDTQYF
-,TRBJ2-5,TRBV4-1,CASSQPLETQYF
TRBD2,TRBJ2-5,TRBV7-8,CASSPRTSGGEETQYF
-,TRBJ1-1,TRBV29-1,CSVETGGGTEAFF
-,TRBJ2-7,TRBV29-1,CSVEGQASYEQYF
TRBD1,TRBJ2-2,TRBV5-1,CASSLGDRDTGELFF
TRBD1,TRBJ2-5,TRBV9,CASSPQSDRVQETQYF
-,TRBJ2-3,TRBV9,CASSGDSLSTDTQYF
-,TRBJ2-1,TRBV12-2,CASRPDGLHYNEQFF
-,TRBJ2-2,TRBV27,CASRGQRGNTGELFF
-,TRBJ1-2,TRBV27,CASSFRGRYGYTF
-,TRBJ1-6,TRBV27,CASSFGDTNNSPLHF
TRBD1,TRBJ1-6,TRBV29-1,CGVMTGSNSPLHF
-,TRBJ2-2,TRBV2,CASTRDGNTGELFF
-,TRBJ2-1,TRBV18,CASSQQGGNEQFF
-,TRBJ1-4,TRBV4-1,CASSQEPRGEKLFF
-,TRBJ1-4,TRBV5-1,CASSLQPTNEKLFF
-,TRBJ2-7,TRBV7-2,CASSTRVRQGDAEQYF
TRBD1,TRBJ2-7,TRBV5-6,CASSVTGGLTSYEQYF
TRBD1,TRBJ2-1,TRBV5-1,CASSTGQGADEQFF
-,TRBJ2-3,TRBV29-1,CSGHGGYTQYF
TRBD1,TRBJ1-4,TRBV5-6,CASSLVGTGDEKLFF
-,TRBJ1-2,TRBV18,CASSPPGLGYTF
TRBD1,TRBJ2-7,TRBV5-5,CASSTRTGGHEQYF
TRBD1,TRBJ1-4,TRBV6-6,CASSYSTGPPNEKLFF
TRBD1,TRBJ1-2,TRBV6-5,CASSSQGAQNYGYTF
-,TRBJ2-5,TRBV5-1,CASSSRARGETQYF
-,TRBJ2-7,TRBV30,CAWSSSEYEQYF
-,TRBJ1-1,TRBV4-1,CASSQVLGGAFF
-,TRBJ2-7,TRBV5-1,CASSSDGTYEQYF
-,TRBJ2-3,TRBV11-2,CASLGTDTQYF
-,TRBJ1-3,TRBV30,CAWTRNSAFPGNTIYF
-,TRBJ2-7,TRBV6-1,CASTSQALSYEQYF
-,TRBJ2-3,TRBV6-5,CASTSEPAVADTQYF
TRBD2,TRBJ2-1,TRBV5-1,CASSPGLAGAPPYNEQFF